The clone carrying this TCR beta chain has a handful of counts. Its antigen is not identified. The entry originates in a study of CD8 T cells in ankylosing spondylitis. Study-level results: Previous work reported some of these motif variants in the synovial fluid and blood of reactive arthritis. Seemingly characteristic of ankylosing spondylitis blood was a TCR beta motif consisting of about 8 highly homologous variants. Significantly higher representation of disease-linked clones was reported for matched ankylosing spondylitis synovial fluid.

TCRdb ran MiXCR on the 5' RACE reads and lists one entry per CDR3 protein. The sample has some 90,000 distinct CDR3 sequences, under 30% seen once. J was trimmed by 5 bases and V by 3 bases; bases with no gene match: 4. This CDR3 region has 13 residues. Germline CDR1 KGHSH, CDR2 LQKENI. V usage is TRBV18 and J usage is TRBJ2-7; TRBD2 aligns across 7 bases. The sequencing input was blood, either unsorted or a sorted T cell fraction (not recorded which). The clonotype comes from a male donor with ankylosing spondylitis or in good health (not recorded which). CDR3 DNA sequence: TGTGCCAGCTCACCGGGAGCGGGAAACGAGCAGTACTTC. Translating it yields CASSPGAGNEQYF.